This is a list of T cell receptor beta chains from one sample in a study of blood T cell repertoires in COVID-19. Profiled with immunoSEQ multiplex PCR; TCRdb holds only in-frame clones, not every one. This table has roughly 340,000 clones, over 75% appearing once. Sequenced sample: PBMCs or T cells enriched from blood (not recorded which). Source of these receptors: a man aged 18 to 29 who had recovered from COVID-19. CDR3s include the opening cysteine and the closing phenylalanine or tryptophan. The D gene is left open where the match is weak. Clone size, where shown, is once, few, many, or a class for clones that have expanded.

j_call: TRBJ2-5; clone_size: .; d_call: TRBD2; v_call: TRBV6-1; cdr3_aa: CASSVEGRDYQETQYF; cdr3_nt: TGTGCCAGCAGTGTAGAGGGGAGGGATTACCAAGAGACCCAGTACTTC
j_call: TRBJ1-2; clone_size: .; d_call: TRBD1; v_call: TRBV6-4; cdr3_aa: CASSGQGKDGYTF; cdr3_nt: TGTGCCAGCAGTGGACAGGGAAAAGATGGCTACACCTTC
j_call: TRBJ2-7; clone_size: once; d_call: TRBD1; v_call: TRBV23-1; cdr3_aa: CASSHRPGQGKYEQYF; cdr3_nt: TGCGCCAGCAGTCATCGACCGGGACAGGGCAAATACGAGCAGTACTTC
j_call: TRBJ2-7; clone_size: .; d_call: TRBD2; v_call: TRBV4-1; cdr3_aa: CASSLQREGAGGSYEQYF; cdr3_nt: TGCGCCAGCAGCCTTCAACGCGAGGGAGCGGGGGGCTCCTACGAGCAGTACTTC
j_call: TRBJ1-5; clone_size: .; d_call: .; v_call: TRBV7-2; cdr3_aa: CASSYRGNQPQHF; cdr3_nt: TGTGCCAGCAGCTACAGGGGCAATCAGCCCCAGCATTTT
j_call: TRBJ2-3; clone_size: .; d_call: TRBD2; v_call: TRBV28; cdr3_aa: CASSSEMQREAYRNTQYF; cdr3_nt: TGTGCCAGCAGCTCCGAGATGCAGCGGGAGGCCTACCGAAATACGCAGTATTTT
j_call: TRBJ1-3; clone_size: .; d_call: .; v_call: TRBV3-1/TRBV3-2; cdr3_aa: CAVGGRGNTIYF; cdr3_nt: TGTGCGGTCGGGGGGCGCGGAAACACCATATATTTT
j_call: TRBJ1-5; clone_size: .; d_call: .; v_call: TRBV20-1; cdr3_aa: CSASGRTVDNQPQHF; cdr3_nt: TGCAGTGCTAGTGGGCGCACAGTAGACAATCAGCCCCAGCATTTT
j_call: TRBJ2-1; clone_size: .; d_call: TRBD2; v_call: TRBV7-9; cdr3_aa: CASSPDARTSGGNEQFF; cdr3_nt: TGTGCCAGCAGCCCGGACGCCCGGACTAGCGGGGGCAATGAGCAGTTCTTC
j_call: TRBJ1-5; clone_size: .; d_call: TRBD1; v_call: TRBV19; cdr3_aa: CASSRDRYNQPQHF; cdr3_nt: TGTGCCAGTAGTCGGGACAGATACAATCAGCCCCAGCATTTT
j_call: TRBJ2-5; clone_size: .; d_call: .; v_call: TRBV7-8; cdr3_aa: CASSLGGLGSETQYF; cdr3_nt: TGTGCCAGCAGCTTAGGGGGCCTGGGTTCAGAGACCCAGTACTTC
j_call: TRBJ1-6; clone_size: .; d_call: TRBD1; v_call: TRBV3-1/TRBV3-2; cdr3_aa: CASSPGQSNSPLHF; cdr3_nt: TGTGCCAGCAGCCCGGGACAGTCCAATTCACCCCTCCACTTT
j_call: TRBJ2-5; clone_size: .; d_call: .; v_call: TRBV5-1; cdr3_aa: CASSSDGGQETQYF; cdr3_nt: TGCGCCAGCAGCTCGGACGGGGGACAAGAGACCCAGTACTTC
j_call: TRBJ1-2; clone_size: .; d_call: .; v_call: TRBV7-9; cdr3_aa: CASSRGTASGYTF; cdr3_nt: TGTGCCAGCAGCCGCGGGACGGCTTCTGGCTACACCTTC
j_call: TRBJ2-1; clone_size: few; d_call: .; v_call: TRBV5-1; cdr3_aa: CASSLASVTFNEQFF; cdr3_nt: TGCGCCAGCAGCTTGGCTAGCGTCACATTCAATGAGCAGTTCTTC
j_call: TRBJ2-3; clone_size: once; d_call: .; v_call: TRBV20-1; cdr3_aa: CSASWGGTDTQYF; cdr3_nt: TGCAGTGCTAGTTGGGGCGGAACAGATACGCAGTATTTT
j_call: TRBJ2-1; clone_size: .; d_call: TRBD2; v_call: TRBV11-3; cdr3_aa: CASSLSFFLAGDNEQFF; cdr3_nt: TGTGCCAGCAGCTTATCGTTCTTTCTAGCGGGAGACAATGAGCAGTTCTTC
j_call: TRBJ1-4; clone_size: .; d_call: .; v_call: TRBV6-5; cdr3_aa: CASSPRGEKLFF; cdr3_nt: TGTGCCAGCAGCCCAAGGGGTGAAAAACTGTTTTTT
j_call: TRBJ2-3; clone_size: .; d_call: TRBD2; v_call: TRBV5-1; cdr3_aa: CASSQTSSDTQYF; cdr3_nt: TGCGCCAGCAGCCAGACTAGCTCGGATACGCAGTATTTT
j_call: TRBJ1-1; clone_size: .; d_call: .; v_call: TRBV5-6; cdr3_aa: CASSLQQTMNTEAFF; cdr3_nt: TGTGCCAGCAGCCTTCAACAGACAATGAACACTGAAGCTTTCTTT
j_call: TRBJ1-1; clone_size: .; d_call: TRBD1; v_call: TRBV5-1; cdr3_aa: CASSLDRGTEAFF; cdr3_nt: TGCGCCAGCAGCTTGGACAGGGGTACTGAAGCTTTCTTT
j_call: TRBJ1-2; clone_size: .; d_call: .; v_call: TRBV18; cdr3_aa: CASSRGDLNYGYTF; cdr3_nt: TGTGCCAGCTCGCGTGGGGACTTAAACTATGGCTACACCTTC
j_call: TRBJ2-7; clone_size: .; d_call: .; v_call: TRBV12-3/TRBV12-4; cdr3_aa: CASSSLVNEQYF; cdr3_nt: TGTGCCAGCAGTTCCCTAGTGAACGAGCAGTACTTC
j_call: TRBJ1-1; clone_size: .; d_call: .; v_call: TRBV5-1; cdr3_aa: CASSLAWGDTEAFF; cdr3_nt: TGCGCCAGCAGCTTGGCCTGGGGGGACACTGAAGCTTTCTTT
j_call: TRBJ1-5; clone_size: .; d_call: TRBD1; v_call: TRBV6-2/TRBV6-3; cdr3_aa: CASSYHRDRETSNQPQHF; cdr3_nt: TGTGCCAGCAGTTACCATAGGGACAGGGAAACTAGCAATCAGCCCCAGCATTTT
j_call: TRBJ2-7; clone_size: .; d_call: TRBD1; v_call: TRBV29-1; cdr3_aa: CSVGGNRGQTYEQYF; cdr3_nt: TGCAGCGTTGGGGGGAACAGGGGGCAAACCTACGAGCAGTACTTC
j_call: TRBJ2-5; clone_size: .; d_call: TRBD2; v_call: TRBV6-5; cdr3_aa: CAAKRPGLAMETQYF; cdr3_nt: TGTGCCGCTAAAAGGCCGGGACTAGCGATGGAGACCCAGTACTTC